These T cell receptor beta chains were read from a single sample in a study of blood T cell repertoires in COVID-19. TCRdb's copy holds only in-frame clones and misses some; the assay was immunoSEQ multiplex PCR. The sample lists about 100,000 clones, 75% to 90% occurring once. Material for sequencing was peripheral blood. Source of these receptors: a man between 60 and 75 years old with acute or convalescent COVID-19. Each CDR3 is given with its conserved first and last residue. A D gene is named only where the DNA matches it firmly. Size is stated for part of the rows, as once, few or many counts, or as a class when the clone is expanded.

cdr3_aa	cdr3_nt	cdr3_length	v_call	d_call	clone_size	j_call
CSASKTVRETQYF	TGCAGTGCTAGTAAGACAGTGCGGGAGACCCAGTACTTC	13	TRBV20-1	-	-	TRBJ2-5
CASGLGTGLNQPQHF	TGTGCTAGTGGTTTGGGGACAGGGCTGAATCAGCCCCAGCATTTT	15	TRBV12-5	TRBD1	few	TRBJ1-5
CASTGRGRPNEQFF	TGTGCCAGCACGGGGAGAGGGAGGCCTAATGAGCAGTTCTTC	14	TRBV2	-	-	TRBJ2-1
CASSQEGQGNKNIQYF	TGCGCCAGCAGCCAAGAGGGACAGGGGAACAAAAACATTCAGTACTTC	16	TRBV4-1	TRBD1	-	TRBJ2-4
CASSDTTGAYGYTF	TGCGCCAGCAGCGACACGACAGGGGCCTATGGCTACACCTTC	14	TRBV10-1	TRBD1	-	TRBJ1-2
CASSEIAGSLNTEAFF	TGTGCCAGCAGTGAAATAGCAGGGTCACTGAACACTGAAGCTTTCTTT	16	TRBV6-4	-	-	TRBJ1-1
CASSLQAGSQETQYF	TGCGCCAGCAGCCTTCAAGCGGGCTCTCAAGAGACCCAGTACTTC	15	TRBV4-1	-	few	TRBJ2-5
CASSLEEGSVSTGELFF	TGTGCTAGCAGCTTAGAGGAGGGATCCGTTTCTACCGGGGAGCTGTTTTTT	17	TRBV7-7	-	-	TRBJ2-2
CASSRQDYSPLHF	TGTGCCAGCAGTCGACAGGACTATTCACCCCTCCACTTT	13	TRBV27	-	-	TRBJ1-6
CASALSPFTSAVGCLWSDTQYF	TGTGCTAGTGCCCTATCCCCCTTCACTAGCGCCGTCGGATGTTTATGGTCGGATACGCAGTATTTT	22	TRBV12-5	TRBD2	few	TRBJ2-3
CASSLAEQGAGANVLTF	TGCGCCAGCAGCTTGGCCGAGCAAGGAGCTGGGGCCAACGTCCTGACTTTC	17	TRBV5-1	-	-	TRBJ2-6
CASSESRAVEKLFF	TGTGCCAGCTCTGAATCCAGGGCCGTTGAAAAACTGTTTTTT	14	TRBV2	-	-	TRBJ1-4
CASSLQGSNEQFF	TGTGCCAGCAGTTTACAGGGTAGTAACGAGCAGTTCTTC	13	TRBV6-5	-	-	TRBJ2-1
CASSNRDRGGNEKLFF	TGTGCCAGCAGCAACCGGGACAGGGGAGGGAATGAAAAACTGTTTTTT	16	TRBV5-4	TRBD1	-	TRBJ1-4
CASSPPFHGTQYF	TGTGCCAGCTCACCCCCTTTCCACGGGACCCAGTACTTC	13	TRBV18	-	-	TRBJ2-5
CASSIGGQGNQPQHF	TGTGCCAGTAGTATAGGGGGGCAGGGGAATCAGCCCCAGCATTTT	15	TRBV19	-	-	TRBJ1-5
CASSEVWTGGQPQHF	TGTGCCAGCAGTGAAGTCTGGACAGGGGGGCAGCCCCAGCATTTT	15	TRBV2	TRBD1	-	TRBJ1-5
CASSVSAGGASGYTF	TGTGCCAGCAGCGTAAGTGCAGGGGGCGCCTCTGGCTACACCTTC	15	TRBV9	TRBD1	few	TRBJ1-2
CASRVRTGRSGELFF	TGTGCCAGCAGGGTTCGGACGGGAAGATCCGGGGAGCTGTTTTTT	15	TRBV2	-	-	TRBJ2-2
CASSLVASGSADTQYF	TGCGCCAGCAGCTTGGTGGCTAGCGGGAGCGCAGATACGCAGTATTTT	16	TRBV5-1	TRBD2	-	TRBJ2-3
CASSFGGQTEAFF	TGTGCCAGCAGCTTCGGGGGGCAGACTGAAGCTTTCTTT	13	TRBV7-9	-	once	TRBJ1-1
CASSFGREGTYNEQFF	TGTGCCAGCAGCTTTGGGCGGGAGGGAACTTACAATGAGCAGTTCTTC	16	TRBV2	TRBD2	-	TRBJ2-1
CASSWTVNQPQHF	TGTGCCAGCAGTTGGACAGTCAATCAGCCCCAGCATTTT	13	TRBV12-3/TRBV12-4	-	-	TRBJ1-5
CATSDRVPETQYF	TGTGCCACCTCGGACAGGGTCCCGGAGACCCAGTACTTC	13	TRBV6-5	TRBD1	few	TRBJ2-5
CASRLSGANEKLFF	TGTGCCAGCAGATTATCGGGGGCTAATGAAAAACTGTTTTTT	14	TRBV3-1/TRBV3-2	-	-	TRBJ1-4
CAIRDRGIDEQYF	TGCGCCATCCGCGACAGGGGTATCGACGAGCAGTACTTC	13	TRBV10-2	TRBD1	-	TRBJ2-7
CASSSPGGRVTGELFF	TGTGCCAGCAGTTCCCCCGGGGGGCGAGTCACCGGGGAGCTGTTTTTT	16	TRBV28	-	-	TRBJ2-2
CAISGTGVNTEAFF	TGTGCCATCAGTGGTACAGGCGTGAACACTGAAGCTTTCTTT	14	TRBV10-3	-	few	TRBJ1-1
CASSIVAGFQETQYF	TGTGCCAGTAGTATAGTGGCAGGGTTCCAAGAGACCCAGTACTTC	15	TRBV19	-	few	TRBJ2-5
CASRYTGTVTEAFF	TGTGCCAGCAGATATACAGGGACGGTCACTGAAGCTTTCTTT	14	TRBV6-5	-	-	TRBJ1-1
CATSRDLPGLAFNEQFF	TGTGCCACCAGCAGAGATCTTCCGGGACTAGCGTTCAATGAGCAGTTCTTC	17	TRBV15	TRBD2	-	TRBJ2-1
CASSPQITHMENSPLHF	TGTGCCAGCAGTCCCCAAATCACACACATGGAGAATTCACCCCTCCACTTT	17	TRBV27	-	-	TRBJ1-6
CAIQRYRDTSGNTIYF	TGTGCCATCCAAAGATACAGGGATACCTCTGGAAACACCATATATTTT	16	TRBV10-3	-	-	TRBJ1-3
CASSEVGQGKIF	TGTGCCAGCAGTGAAGTAGGACAGGGAAAGATTTTT	12	TRBV2	TRBD1	few	TRBJ1-4
CASSVPLTGTSYEQYF	TGTGCCAGCAGCGTCCCCCTCACAGGGACATCCTACGAGCAGTACTTC	16	TRBV7-9	-	few	TRBJ2-7
CASSPGQGTKNIQYF	TGTGCCAGCAGTCCGGGACAGGGGACCAAAAACATTCAGTACTTC	15	TRBV6-5	TRBD1	-	TRBJ2-4
CASSPPSQDRGRGYTF	TGTGCCAGCTCACCACCGTCGCAGGACAGGGGGCGAGGCTACACCTTC	16	TRBV18	TRBD1	-	TRBJ1-2
CASSPPSPQGNEQFF	TGTGCCAGCTCACCTCCTTCGCCTCAGGGGAATGAGCAGTTCTTC	15	TRBV18	-	-	TRBJ2-1
CASSLSRGHRNSPLHF	TGTGCCAGCAGTTTAAGCCGGGGACATCGTAATTCACCCCTCCACTTT	16	TRBV27	-	-	TRBJ1-6
CASSDPGHFTDTQYF	TGTGCCAGCAGTGACCCGGGACACTTCACAGATACGCAGTATTTT	15	TRBV25-1	-	-	TRBJ2-3